The rows below give T cell receptor beta chains drawn from one sample of a study of cytomegalovirus exposure and HLA in healthy donors. Sequencing was performed with immunoSEQ multiplex PCR; in TCRdb, only in-frame clones are kept and a portion is missing. This table holds about 130,000 clones, approximately 70% found once. The sequenced material came from PBMCs. The origin of the receptors is a woman in her sixties in good health and CMV-seropositive. The CDR3 runs from the conserved cysteine through the conserved F or W. D genes are given only for firm matches. Clone size is not always given. Where it is, it says once, few, many or a class for expanded clones.

>NA|NA|TRBV5-1|TRBJ1-5
TGCGCCAGCAGCTTGGATGGGGGGAGCAATCAGCCCCAGCATTTT
CASSLDGGSNQPQHF
>NA|NA|TRBV19|TRBJ2-4
TGTGCCAGTAGTATAGAGGGGGACTTCATAGCCAAAAACATTCAGTACTTC
CASSIEGDFIAKNIQYF
>TRBD2|few|TRBV27|TRBJ2-2
TGTGCCAGCAGTCCTCGCCCTAGCGGAAACACCGGGGAGCTGTTTTTT
CASSPRPSGNTGELFF
>NA|NA|TRBV4-1|TRBJ2-5
TGCGCCAGCAGCCTCCGGGACAATCTCGACCAAGAGACCCAGTACTTC
CASSLRDNLDQETQYF
>TRBD1|NA|TRBV29-1|TRBJ1-1
TGCAGCGTTTCGACAGGGGTGAACACTGAAGCTTTCTTT
CSVSTGVNTEAFF
>NA|NA|TRBV7-7|TRBJ2-3
TGTGCTAGCAGCTTAGACGGTTCTCTCACAGATACGCAGTATTTT
CASSLDGSLTDTQYF
>TRBD2|few|TRBV29-1|TRBJ2-1
TGCAGCGTTGAAGATTGGGCGGGAGCGGACAATGAGCAGTTCTTC
CSVEDWAGADNEQFF
>TRBD2|NA|TRBV11-3|TRBJ2-5
TGTGCCAGCAGCTCCCTCCCCCCGACTAGCGGACAAGAGACCCAGTACTTC
CASSSLPPTSGQETQYF
>NA|once|TRBV29-1|TRBJ2-3
TGCAGCGTTGTGGCGGTTCCTAGCACAGATACGCAGTATTTT
CSVVAVPSTDTQYF
>TRBD2|NA|TRBV30|TRBJ2-5
TGTGCCTGGAGTGTCACTAGCGGAGAGACCCAGTACTTC
CAWSVTSGETQYF
>TRBD2|NA|TRBV5-6|TRBJ2-7
TGTGCCAGCAGCTTCCGATTAACTAGCGGCTACGAGCAGTACTTC
CASSFRLTSGYEQYF
>TRBD1|NA|TRBV6-5|TRBJ1-5
TGTGCCAGCAGTGGACAGGTCAATCAGCCCCAGCATTTT
CASSGQVNQPQHF
>NA|NA|TRBV18|TRBJ2-5
TGTGCCAGCTCACCACCGGGGAGCTTACAAGAGACCCAGTACTTC
CASSPPGSLQETQYF
>NA|NA|TRBV28|TRBJ1-1
TGTGCCAGCAAACTGACAGGGAACACTGAAGCTTTCTTT
CASKLTGNTEAFF
>TRBD2|NA|TRBV15|TRBJ2-1
TGTGCCACCAGCAGAGATCTAAGCGGGAGGAGGGACAATGAGCAGTTCTTC
CATSRDLSGRRDNEQFF
>TRBD1|NA|TRBV9|TRBJ2-7
TGTGCCAGCAGCCCACAACCCGGGACAGGGTACTCCGAGCAGTACTTC
CASSPQPGTGYSEQYF
>NA|few|TRBV6-5|TRBJ2-1
TGTGCCAGCACAAGGAGGGGTGGGGAACGTAATGAGCAGTTCTTC
CASTRRGGERNEQFF
>NA|NA|TRBV28|TRBJ2-1
TGTGCCAGCAGTTTTCCCGGCGGGCCTTACAATGAGCAGTTCTTC
CASSFPGGPYNEQFF
>NA|NA|TRBV18|TRBJ2-2
TGTGCCAGCTCACCACCGTACCCCGGGCAGGGGAAGACCGGGGAGCTGTTTTTT
CASSPPYPGQGKTGELFF
>TRBD1|few|TRBV6-5|TRBJ1-2
TGTGCCAGCACTCAAAGGGGGCTCTTCGGCTACACCTTC
CASTQRGLFGYTF
>TRBD2|few|TRBV6-5|TRBJ2-1
TGTGCCAGCAGTCAGCGGGAGGCCACGAATGAGCAGTTCTTC
CASSQREATNEQFF
>TRBD2|NA|TRBV6-1|TRBJ2-4
TGTGCCAGCAGTGAATTTGGGAGGGGAAACATTCAGTACTTC
CASSEFGRGNIQYF
>NA|NA|TRBV6-6|TRBJ2-2
TGTGCCAGCAGTCACGAGGGAGGCACCGGGGAGCTGTTTTTT
CASSHEGGTGELFF
>TRBD1|NA|TRBV30|TRBJ1-5
TGTGCCTGGGCGGGACAGCGAGATCAGCCCCAGCATTTT
CAWAGQRDQPQHF
>NA|NA|TRBV9|TRBJ2-3
TGTGCCAGCAGCGGTGATCAGGCTAATACGCAGTATTTT
CASSGDQANTQYF
>TRBD1|NA|TRBV10-2|TRBJ2-5
TGCGCCAGCAGTGGACAGGGGAAAGAGACCCAGTACTTC
CASSGQGKETQYF
>NA|NA|TRBV2|TRBJ2-2
TGTGCCAGCAGTGGAAGATACAGGGTCGGGGAGCTGTTTTTT
CASSGRYRVGELFF
>TRBD1|NA|TRBV7-7|TRBJ2-1
TGTGCCAGCAGCCCAGGGGGCCAGGGGATCAATGAGCAGTTCTTC
CASSPGGQGINEQFF
>TRBD1|NA|TRBV4-1|TRBJ1-2
TGCGCCAGCAGCCAAGGAGGGGGCGGGACAGGGGGTTTTCTTGGCTACACCTTC
CASSQGGGGTGGFLGYTF
>NA|NA|TRBV28|TRBJ2-7
TGTGCCAGCAGTCTGGCGGACTACGAGCAGTACTTC
CASSLADYEQYF
>NA|NA|TRBV4-2|TRBJ1-3
TGTGCCAGCAGCCAAGAACCGAGGCGTTCGTCTGGAAACACCATATATTTT
CASSQEPRRSSGNTIYF
>TRBD1|NA|TRBV19|TRBJ1-2
TGTGCCAGTAGGACTGGGACAGGGGGCAGAGGCTATGGCTACACCTTC
CASRTGTGGRGYGYTF
>NA|NA|TRBV6-1|TRBJ1-5
TGTGCCAGCACCCTTCGGGGGGACAATCAGCCCCAGCATTTT
CASTLRGDNQPQHF
>TRBD1|NA|TRBV5-1|TRBJ2-7
TGCGCCAGCAGCTTGGGGGGACAGGGGGCTTCATACGAGCAGTACTTC
CASSLGGQGASYEQYF
>NA|NA|TRBV6-5|TRBJ2-3
TGTGCCAGCTGGTTTAGCGGACTGGGCACAGATACGCAGTATTTT
CASWFSGLGTDTQYF
>NA|NA|TRBV2|TRBJ2-1
TGTGCCAGCACCCCAACGACGTCAGGGTGGGATAAACAGTTCTTC
CASTPTTSGWDKQFF
>NA|once|TRBV19|TRBJ1-2
TGTGCCAGTAGTATTGCCACGGACTATGGCTACACCTTC
CASSIATDYGYTF
>TRBD1|NA|TRBV7-9|TRBJ2-3
TGTGCCAGCAGCGAAATCGACAGGGCGCGGGTCACGCAGTATTTT
CASSEIDRARVTQYF
>TRBD2|NA|TRBV7-3|TRBJ2-3
TGTGCCAGCAGCCCGAGACTAGCGGGGGGGGCAGATACGCAGTATTTT
CASSPRLAGGADTQYF
>NA|few|TRBV13|TRBJ1-1
TGTGCCAGCACCGGGGGGGCGATTGAAGCTTTCTTT
CASTGGAIEAFF
>TRBD1|NA|TRBV28|TRBJ2-7
TGTGCCAGCAGTTTCCGGGACAGGGGCGAGCAGTACTTC
CASSFRDRGEQYF
>NA|NA|TRBV5-4|TRBJ1-5
TGTGCCAGCAGCTTGTGGCAGACAGCCCCTAGCAATCAGCCCCAGCATTTT
CASSLWQTAPSNQPQHF
>NA|NA|TRBV18|TRBJ1-5
TGTGCCAGCTCCCCCGCCCGAGATCAGCCCCAGCATTTT
CASSPARDQPQHF
>TRBD1|NA|TRBV18|TRBJ1-2
TGTGCCAGCTCACTTGGACAGGGATTATTGAACTATGGCTACACCTTC
CASSLGQGLLNYGYTF
>TRBD1|NA|TRBV28|TRBJ1-2
TGTGCCAGCAGTCAAGGGACAGGGCTGTATGGCTACACCTTC
CASSQGTGLYGYTF
>TRBD1|NA|TRBV28|TRBJ1-1
TGTGCCAGCAGTCGAAACAGGGGTCACGGGACTGAAGCTTTCTTT
CASSRNRGHGTEAFF
>TRBD2|NA|TRBV9|TRBJ2-1
TGTGCCAGCAGCGTCCGGACTAGCGGGAATCAGCAGTTCTTC
CASSVRTSGNQQFF
>NA|few|TRBV6-1|TRBJ1-1
TGTGCCAGCATATGGTTGGCCACTGAAGCTTTCTTT
CASIWLATEAFF